Listed below are T cell receptor beta chains from one sample, sequenced in a study of T-cell memory formation after mild COVID-19. TCRdb reanalysed the 5' RACE reads using MiXCR and keeps one entry per CDR3 protein. The sample includes fewer than 650,000 distinct CDR3 sequences, 20% to 25% of them seen just once. The sequencing input was PBMCs or a T cell subset sorted from them (not recorded which). These TCRs come from an adult woman who had mild COVID-19 (a few samples of this study predate the infection). Cell type and time point are not known. Both conserved end residues are part of each CDR3. Fields, in order: clone size, V gene, J gene, D gene, CDR3 DNA, CDR3 protein. The D gene is left open where the match is weak. Clone size appears in some rows only: once, few, many, or a class for an expanded clone.

abundance: once
v_gene: TRBV12-3/TRBV12-4
j_gene: TRBJ1-1
d_gene: .
CDR3nt: TGTGCCACCCAGGGGCGGATGAACACTGAAGCTTTCTTT
CDR3aa: CATQGRMNTEAFF

abundance: .
v_gene: TRBV6-1
j_gene: TRBJ1-2
d_gene: .
CDR3nt: TGTGCCAGCAGTGCGCAGGGTCACGACGGCTACACCTTC
CDR3aa: CASSAQGHDGYTF

abundance: .
v_gene: TRBV25-1
j_gene: TRBJ2-1
d_gene: TRBD2
CDR3nt: TGTGCCAGCAGTGAGGGACTAGTCTCTAGCGCATTCCCCAACAATGAGCAGTTCTTC
CDR3aa: CASSEGLVSSAFPNNEQFF

abundance: .
v_gene: TRBV12-3/TRBV12-4
j_gene: TRBJ2-7
d_gene: .
CDR3nt: TGTGCCAGCAGTCCGGTCGGGGGGCATTCCTCCGAGCAGTACTTC
CDR3aa: CASSPVGGHSSEQYF

abundance: .
v_gene: TRBV10-3
j_gene: TRBJ2-7
d_gene: TRBD2
CDR3nt: TGTGCCATCAGCCCAAATAGCGGGCCTACCTACGAGCAGTACTTC
CDR3aa: CAISPNSGPTYEQYF

abundance: few
v_gene: TRBV5-1
j_gene: TRBJ2-3
d_gene: TRBD2
CDR3nt: TGCGCCAGCAGCTTGCAAAGCGGGGAGGTAGATACGCAGTATTTT
CDR3aa: CASSLQSGEVDTQYF

abundance: many
v_gene: TRBV4-1
j_gene: TRBJ2-4
d_gene: TRBD2
CDR3nt: TGCGCCAGCAGCCAAGGGGAGGGAGGGTGGAACATTCAGTACTTC
CDR3aa: CASSQGEGGWNIQYF

abundance: .
v_gene: TRBV4-1
j_gene: TRBJ2-5
d_gene: TRBD2
CDR3nt: TGCGCCAGCAGCCAAGATTTGGGACTAGCGGGGCATGAGACCCAGTACTTC
CDR3aa: CASSQDLGLAGHETQYF

abundance: few
v_gene: TRBV2
j_gene: TRBJ2-1
d_gene: TRBD1
CDR3nt: TGTGCCAGCAGGGGGACAGGTATCTCGTGGAATGAGCAGTTCTTC
CDR3aa: CASRGTGISWNEQFF

abundance: few
v_gene: TRBV12-3/TRBV12-4
j_gene: TRBJ1-5
d_gene: TRBD1
CDR3nt: TGTGCCAGCAGTTTAGGGGGTGGGACAGGGGGGAAGAATCAGCCCCAGCATTTT
CDR3aa: CASSLGGGTGGKNQPQHF

abundance: few
v_gene: TRBV9
j_gene: TRBJ2-5
d_gene: TRBD2
CDR3nt: TGTGCCAGCAGCGTCGGACTAGTGGAGACCCAGTACTTC
CDR3aa: CASSVGLVETQYF

abundance: .
v_gene: TRBV7-9
j_gene: TRBJ2-2
d_gene: TRBD2
CDR3nt: TGTGCCAGCAGCTATGGGTATAGCGGGAGTGCGAACACCGGGGAGCTGTTTTTT
CDR3aa: CASSYGYSGSANTGELFF

abundance: few
v_gene: TRBV3-1
j_gene: TRBJ1-3
d_gene: .
CDR3nt: TGTGCCAGCAGCCAAGGATTTCGCGTCGGCTCTGGAAACACCATATATTTT
CDR3aa: CASSQGFRVGSGNTIYF

abundance: few
v_gene: TRBV7-9
j_gene: TRBJ1-1
d_gene: TRBD1
CDR3nt: TGTGCCAGCAGCTTAGGGACAGGGGGCCCCGCGGCTTTCTTT
CDR3aa: CASSLGTGGPAAFF

abundance: .
v_gene: TRBV2
j_gene: TRBJ2-3
d_gene: TRBD2
CDR3nt: TGTGCCAGCAGTGCAGGCGGGGGAGGCACAGATACGCAGTATTTT
CDR3aa: CASSAGGGGTDTQYF

abundance: few
v_gene: TRBV3-1
j_gene: TRBJ2-1
d_gene: .
CDR3nt: TGTGCCAGCAGCCATGGGGGGAGACAGTTTAATGAGCAGTTCTTC
CDR3aa: CASSHGGRQFNEQFF

abundance: .
v_gene: TRBV7-8
j_gene: TRBJ2-1
d_gene: .
CDR3nt: TGTGCCAGCAGCTTAGGAACCAGCGCCGAGAGCTCCTACAATGAGCAGTTCTTC
CDR3aa: CASSLGTSAESSYNEQFF

abundance: few
v_gene: TRBV4-3
j_gene: TRBJ1-6
d_gene: .
CDR3nt: TGCGCCAGCAGCCAAGTATCCTTCTTAGGCAGCATGAATTCACCCCTCCACTTT
CDR3aa: CASSQVSFLGSMNSPLHF

abundance: .
v_gene: TRBV12-3/TRBV12-4
j_gene: TRBJ2-2
d_gene: .
CDR3nt: TGTGCCAGCAGTTTAGGTGGGGGGGCGTTTGCCGGGGAGCTGTTTTTT
CDR3aa: CASSLGGGAFAGELFF

abundance: .
v_gene: TRBV6-1
j_gene: TRBJ2-7
d_gene: TRBD1
CDR3nt: TGTGCCAGCAGTGAAGGTGGGACAGGGGGCCACGAGCAGTACTTC
CDR3aa: CASSEGGTGGHEQYF

abundance: .
v_gene: TRBV29-1
j_gene: TRBJ2-1
d_gene: TRBD2
CDR3nt: TGCAGCGTTGGTGTGGGGGAGGGCCCGCTGGATGAGCAGTTCTTC
CDR3aa: CSVGVGEGPLDEQFF

abundance: few
v_gene: TRBV6-1
j_gene: TRBJ2-5
d_gene: .
CDR3nt: TGTGCCAGCAGGACGGGTGGGAGTGCGGAGACCCAGTACTTC
CDR3aa: CASRTGGSAETQYF

abundance: .
v_gene: TRBV6-6
j_gene: TRBJ2-3
d_gene: .
CDR3nt: TGTGCCAGCAGTCTCACTTCGGGACTGGCTAGCACAGATACGCAGTATTTT
CDR3aa: CASSLTSGLASTDTQYF

abundance: .
v_gene: TRBV3-1
j_gene: TRBJ2-7
d_gene: TRBD1
CDR3nt: TGTGCCAGCAGCCACGGACAGGGCGAGCAGTACTTC
CDR3aa: CASSHGQGEQYF

abundance: .
v_gene: TRBV5-1
j_gene: TRBJ1-2
d_gene: .
CDR3nt: TGCGCCAGCAGCTTGGATGGGGGGCTTATCGATGGCTACACCTTC
CDR3aa: CASSLDGGLIDGYTF

abundance: .
v_gene: TRBV5-1
j_gene: TRBJ2-3
d_gene: .
CDR3nt: TGCGCCAGCAGCTTGGAAAGAGGCGGAGATACGCAGTATTTT
CDR3aa: CASSLERGGDTQYF

abundance: .
v_gene: TRBV2
j_gene: TRBJ1-2
d_gene: .
CDR3nt: TGTGCCAGCAGTGCACCATGGACGGAGCACTATGGCTACACCTTC
CDR3aa: CASSAPWTEHYGYTF

abundance: few
v_gene: TRBV20-1
j_gene: TRBJ2-3
d_gene: TRBD2
CDR3nt: TGCAGTGTCAGTGCGGGAGTGGTGGATACGCAGTATTTT
CDR3aa: CSVSAGVVDTQYF

abundance: .
v_gene: TRBV7-2
j_gene: TRBJ2-1
d_gene: TRBD2
CDR3nt: TGTGCCAGCAGCCCTCAGACTAGCGGGAGTGGCCATGAGCAGTTCTTC
CDR3aa: CASSPQTSGSGHEQFF

abundance: few
v_gene: TRBV2
j_gene: TRBJ1-6
d_gene: .
CDR3nt: TGTGCCAGCAGTGACATGATTTCACCCCTCCACTTT
CDR3aa: CASSDMISPLHF

abundance: once
v_gene: TRBV20-1
j_gene: TRBJ2-5
d_gene: .
CDR3nt: TGCAGTGCTAGAGATCAAAGGATAATTGGGGGGACGCGGACCCAGTACTTC
CDR3aa: CSARDQRIIGGTRTQYF

abundance: few
v_gene: TRBV7-7
j_gene: TRBJ2-5
d_gene: .
CDR3nt: TGTGCTAGCAGCTTAGGTCTTGAAGGAGCATCCAAGTATGGGGAGACCCAGTACTTC
CDR3aa: CASSLGLEGASKYGETQYF

abundance: .
v_gene: TRBV7-2
j_gene: TRBJ2-5
d_gene: .
CDR3nt: TGTGCCAGCAGCTTAGCTGCACTATCGCCAGGCCAAGAGACCCAGTACTTC
CDR3aa: CASSLAALSPGQETQYF

abundance: .
v_gene: TRBV15
j_gene: TRBJ2-5
d_gene: TRBD2
CDR3nt: TGTGCCACCAGCAGGCTAGCGGGAGCGGCGGAGACCCAGTACTTC
CDR3aa: CATSRLAGAAETQYF

abundance: .
v_gene: TRBV3-1
j_gene: TRBJ2-3
d_gene: .
CDR3nt: TGTGCCAGCAGCCAAACCGGGACTGGTGTTTTTGATACGCAGTATTTT
CDR3aa: CASSQTGTGVFDTQYF

abundance: few
v_gene: TRBV7-9
j_gene: TRBJ2-6
d_gene: .
CDR3nt: TGTGCCAGCAGCCGGTCGTCAGCCATCTCTGGGGCCAACGTCCTGACTTTC
CDR3aa: CASSRSSAISGANVLTF

abundance: few
v_gene: TRBV27
j_gene: TRBJ1-5
d_gene: .
CDR3nt: TGTGCCAGCAGTTCCAACCTCGGACAGAGTAGCAATCAGCCCCAGCATTTT
CDR3aa: CASSSNLGQSSNQPQHF